The 20 T cell receptor beta chains below were found in one sample sequenced in a study of regulatory T cells in long-lasting Graves disease. The time point denotes: newly diagnosed GD, antithyroid drugs for less than 3 months. With RNA extracted from PBMCs as input, the TCR library was made. Combining iRepertoire HTBI primers with Arm-PCR of CDR3 regions, the authors built TCR beta libraries. TCRdb redid the calling of the multiplex PCR reads with MiXCR, one entry per CDR3 protein. Here the sample spans some 460,000 distinct CDR3 sequences, roughly 17% being singletons. This sample was also put to use in a study of T cells in Graves' hyperthyroidism and ophthalmopathy.

The material was peripheral blood mononuclear cells (PBMCs), obtained at new diagnosis, from a patient treated with antithyroid drugs. Receptors originate from a man aged 40-50 years with Graves disease.

This clonotype was seen a handful of times. The J gene is TRBJ2-1, the V gene TRBV6-1; TRBD1 might be the D (6 bases). Germline CDR1 and CDR2: MNHNS and SASEGT. The CDR3 has 13 residues. With 6 bases removed from V and 15 bases from J, the gap between germline ends came to 21 bases. The CDR3 loop is CASSLRQVRSGFF. The CDR3 region has the DNA TGTGCCAGCAGCCTCAGACAGGTCCGCAGTGGGTTCTTC.

This sequence joins TRBV5-1 and TRBJ2-6, with 11 bases aligning to TRBD1. The CDR3 covers 16 residues. Germline V gene lookup returns CDR1 SGHRS and CDR2 YFSETQ. After removal of 3 bases from V and 3 bases from J, the junction contained 2 bases not matched to a gene. This CDR3 is CASSWTGGGGANVLTF. CDR3 bases: TGCGCCAGCAGCTGGACAGGGGGCGGTGGGGCCAACGTCCTGACTTTC.

Note on this clonotype: This sequence may be a read error, since a much larger clone differs from it by one base. V gene TRBV13 combines with J gene TRBJ1-2; tentatively, D is TRBD1 (6 bases). Germline V lookup: CDR1 PRHDT, CDR2 FYEKMQ (reference sequence). The CDR3 runs 15 residues. The CDR3 nucleotides read TGTTCCAGCAGCTTAGTCCGGGGACATAACTATGGCTACACCTTC. As protein: CSSSLVRGHNYGYTF.

At least ten counts were recorded for this clonotype. The V and J genes are TRBV12-3 or TRBV12-4 and TRBJ2-1; D call uncertain. The length of the CDR3 is 12 residues. V was clipped by 6 bases and J by 10 bases, with 13 bases between them. CDR3 coding DNA: TGTGCCAGCAGCTCCATTGTACGAGAGCAGTTCTTC. Translating gives CASSSIVREQFF.

This clonotype was seen many times. The chain is built from TRBV2 and TRBJ2-3, with D hard to call. Deletions cut 4 bases from V and 4 bases from J, with 6 bases between. CDR1 SNHLY and CDR2 FYNNEI come from the germline V gene. This CDR3 has 12 amino acids. The chain's CDR3 is CASSGRSDTQYF. DNA of the CDR3: TGTGCCAGCAGTGGAAGGTCAGATACGCAGTATTTT. Full variable domain (outside the CDR3, taken from reference TRBV2 and TRBJ2-3): EPEVTQTPSHQVTQMGQEVILRCVPISNHLYFYWYRQILGQKVEFLVSFYNNEISEKSEIFDDQFSVERPDGSNFTLKIRSTKLEDSAMYFCASSGRSDTQYFGPGTRLTVL.

This clonotype was counted ten times or more. The chain joins TRBV2 to TRBJ2-5; D is ambiguous. This CDR3 is 15 amino acids long. Deletions cut 7 bases from V and 1 base from J, with 16 bases between. In germline, CDR1 is SNHLY, CDR2 FYNNEI. CDR3 residues: CASKGSRTTQETQYF. CDR3 nucleotides: TGTGCCAGCAAGGGTTCCCGGACCACCCAAGAGACCCAGTACTTC.

In its sample, this clonotype was seen once. The chain joins TRBV15 to TRBJ1-4, with a tentative D call TRBD1 (5 bases). This CDR3 comprises 15 residues. The V gene lost 4 bases and the J gene lost 8 bases, with 17 bases spanning the gap. Germline V gives CDR1 LNHNV, CDR2 YYDKDF (reference sequence). The CDR3 reads CATSTGRQGEEKLFF. The CDR3 DNA follows: TGTGCCACCAGCACGGGGAGGCAGGGTGAAGAAAAACTGTTTTTT.

This clonotype was seen at least ten times. V gene TRBV5-6 combines with J gene TRBJ2-7; D is perhaps TRBD1 (8 bases). The CDR3 is made up of 14 amino acids. Germline CDR1 SGHDT, CDR2 YYEEEE. The ends were cut back, 5 bases at V and 4 bases at J, with 16 bases in the middle. The CDR3 here is CASRRTGREYEQYF. In DNA, the CDR3 is TGTGCCAGCAGGAGGACAGGGAGGGAGTACGAGCAGTACTTC. The variable domain in full, completed from reference TRBV5-6 and TRBJ2-7, reads DAGVTQSPTHLIKTRGQQVTLRCSPKSGHDTVSWYQQALGQGPQFIFQYYEEEERQRGNFPDRFSGHQFPNYSSELNVNALLLGDSALYLCASRRTGREYEQYFGPGTRLTVT.

This clonotype was counted only a few times. The chain recombines TRBV10-3 with TRBJ1-1; D not resolved. CDR1 and CDR2 from the germline V gene are ENHRY and SYGVKD. V dropped 6 bases and J dropped 5 bases, with 13 bases sitting between them. This CDR3 region has 13 residues. The CDR3 region is CAIREQFGTEAFF. CDR3 sequence (DNA): TGTGCCATCAGAGAGCAATTCGGGACTGAAGCTTTCTTT.

This clonotype has at least ten counts. This chain joins TRBV29-1 and TRBJ2-7; the match to TRBD2 covers 7 bases. Germline CDR1 is SQVTM and CDR2 is ANQGSEA. Losses at the gene ends were 6 bases for V and 2 bases for J; bases not matched to a gene: 13. This CDR3 spans 15 amino acids. CDR3 sequence reads: CSVDLPSGSTYEQYF. CDR3 DNA: TGCAGCGTGGACCTCCCTAGCGGTTCGACCTACGAGCAGTACTTC.

This clonotype was picked up many times. This CDR3 reads CASSPLKTGNTIYF. DNA of the CDR3: TGTGCCAGCAGTCCCCTCAAGACAGGAAACACCATATATTTT. This sequence joins TRBV28 and TRBJ1-3; D is undetermined. The length of the CDR3 is 14 residues. The V gene's germline CDR1 is MDHEN and CDR2 SYDVKM. The ends were cut back, 5 bases at V and 4 bases at J, with 12 bases in the middle. The full variable domain, its missing parts supplied by reference TRBV28 and TRBJ1-3, is DVKVTQSSRYLVKRTGEKVFLECVQDMDHENMFWYRQDPGLGLRLIYFSYDVKMKEKGDIPEGYSVSREKKERFSLILESASTNQTSMYLCASSPLKTGNTIYFGEGSWLTVV.

A remark on this clonotype: A read error is likely here: a far larger clone is one base away. V usage is TRBV12-3 or TRBV12-4 and J usage is TRBJ2-5; possible D gene TRBD2, 6 bases. The end of the DNA fits TRBJ2-1 better, so the J call may be wrong. The CDR3 is made up of 15 amino acids. The CDR3 DNA reads TGTGCCAGCAGATTCGCCGGAGGGCCATACAATGGGCAGTTCTTC. Protein sequence: CASRFAGGPYNGQFF.

This clonotype was recorded a few times. The CDR3, as DNA: TGCAGCGTTTTCCACCTTATTGAGCAGTTCTTC. Protein: CSVFHLIEQFF. The chain joins TRBV29-1 to TRBJ2-1; D is undetermined. CDR3 size: 11 residues. The V gene's germline CDR1 is SQVTM and CDR2 ANQGSEA. V was pared by 5 bases and J by 9 bases, with 11 bases between.

This clonotype was seen ten or more times. The CDR3 region is CASSLGPSSQETQYF. CDR3 DNA sequence: TGTGCCAGCAGCTTAGGTCCTAGCAGTCAAGAGACCCAGTACTTC. This chain uses TRBV7-9 with TRBJ2-5; tentative D call: TRBD2 (5 bases). CDR1 is SEHNR and CDR2 is FQNEAQ in the germline V gene (reference sequence). CDR3 length equals 15 residues. V gave up 1 base and J gave up 2 bases, with 11 bases separating them.

Concerning this clonotype itself: One end of the junction fails to match germline, which may point to a read error. The rearrangement joins TRBV18 to TRBJ2-2; D is uncertain. Germline V gene data show CDR1 as KGHSH and CDR2 as LQKENI. The CDR3 contains 13 residues. The CDR3 reads CANSPPITGELFF. CDR3 DNA sequence: TGTGCCAACTCACCACCGATAACCGGGGAGCTGTTTTTT.

This clonotype was seen only a few times. A much larger clone sits a single nucleotide away, making a read error possible. V gene TRBV11-2 combines with J gene TRBJ2-1, with 7 bases that match TRBD2. This CDR3 comprises 15 residues. Germline V gene sequence: CDR1 SGHAT, CDR2 FQNNGV. V dropped 5 bases and J dropped 13; count of bases not matched to a gene: 17. CDR3 loop: CASSLSEGLFGDQFF. As DNA, the CDR3 is TGTGCCAGCAGCCTTTCAGAGGGACTATTTGGTGATCAGTTCTTC.

This clonotype was seen ten or more times. This rearrangement joins TRBV5-1 to TRBJ2-3; a weak D match, TRBD2 (5 bases). This CDR3 has 13 amino acids. Germline loops: CDR1 SGHRS, CDR2 YFSETQ. The germline V and J ends were trimmed by 6 bases and 1 base, with 9 bases remaining between them. The CDR3 loop is CASTRTGTDTQYF. The DNA for the CDR3 is TGCGCCAGCACCCGGACTGGCACAGATACGCAGTATTTT.

As to this clonotype: With a much larger clone just one base away, this may be a read error. The CDR3 end shows no conserved phenylalanine or tryptophan, and so a read error is likely. CDR3 DNA sequence: TGCGCCAGCAGCTTGGCCCTGGACAGGTTCCAAGAGACCCAGTACTTA. Encoded protein: CASSLALDRFQETQYL. The chain has TRBV5-1 and TRBJ2-5; 7 bases are a match to TRBD1. CDR3 length: 16 amino acids. With V trimmed by 0 bases and J by 1 base, 6 bases remained unmatched. The germline CDR1 and CDR2 sequences are SGHRS and YFSETQ.

The sample holds many counts of this clonotype. The chain is built from TRBV3-1 and TRBJ2-7; 7 bases agree with TRBD1. This CDR3 is built from 14 residues. The V gene end was trimmed by 5 bases and the J gene end by 2 bases; junction bases not matched to a gene: 6. CDR1 LGHDT and CDR2 YNNKEL come from the germline V gene (reference sequence). The CDR3 sequence: CASSSRDSPYEQYF. The CDR3 nucleotides read TGTGCCAGCAGCAGCCGGGACAGTCCCTACGAGCAGTACTTC.

This clonotype has at least ten counts. V is TRBV5-8 and J is TRBJ2-3; TRBD2 matches 7 bases. CDR3 size: 15 residues. J lost 1 base, V lost 1 base, and 3 bases had no gene match. Germline assignment: CDR1 SGHTS and CDR2 YDEGEE. The CDR3 DNA is TGTGCCAGCAGCTTGAATCTAGCGGGCACAGATACGCAGTATTTT. It yields the protein CASSLNLAGTDTQYF.